This T cell receptor beta chain was identified in a study of blood T cell repertoires in COVID-19. Study details: From the United States, Italy and Spain came samples of acute and convalescent COVID-19.

V shed 1 base and J shed 10 bases, with 13 bases lying between them. This CDR3 is built from 13 residues. Germline CDR1 and CDR2: SGHAT and FQNNGV. In the study's own analysis: Amplification of reference gene primers was used by the study to estimate nucleated cell counts. Clones were read by immunoSEQ multiplex PCR, and TCRdb kept only the in-frame ones, dropping some. The V and J calls and clone size were taken over from that table, and D and trimming were inferred from the DNA. This sample has 250,000 or so clones, with 80% to 85% found just once. This clone was counted a single time. Participants were aged roughly 18 to 89 years, lived in around 25 US areas, and enrolled virtually. Each participant's cohort was designated according to participant-reported clinical history.

Sequences were obtained from PBMCs or T cells enriched from blood (not recorded which). The receptor was isolated from a man aged 50-59 years who had recovered from COVID-19. The J gene is TRBJ1-1, the V gene TRBV11-2; no clear D. CDR3 bases: TGTGCCAGCAGCTTAGTCCGGGGTGAAAGAGCTTTCTTT. It translates to CASSLVRGERAFF.